The clone carrying this TCR beta chain was detected ten times or more. The germline CDR1 and CDR2 sequences are GTSNPN and SVGIG (reference sequence). This CDR3 spans 12 amino acids. Trimming cost V 2 bases and J 8 bases, with 12 bases left between them. The data were obtained in a study of regulatory T cells in long-lasting Graves disease. Arm-PCR of CDR3 regions with iRepertoire HTBI primers generated TCR beta libraries. TCRdb reprocessed the multiplex PCR reads via MiXCR and lists one record per CDR3 protein. The profile shows roughly 450,000 distinct CDR3 sequences, 23% of them singletons. Time point here: persistent/refractory GD, antithyroid drugs over 5 years with positive TRAb. Researchers made the TCR library from RNA that was extracted from PBMCs. The diagnosis of Graves' disease used American Thyroid Association guidelines.

This receptor was taken from a female donor with Graves disease. Material: peripheral blood mononuclear cells (PBMCs), obtained when the disease was refractory, from a patient treated with antithyroid drugs. This chain uses TRBV30 with TRBJ1-1; D uncertain. This CDR3 reads CAWSRPRPEAFF. DNA of the CDR3: TGTGCCTGGAGTCGGCCCCGGCCGGAAGCTTTCTTT.